Only one count was recorded for the clone carrying this T cell receptor beta chain. Participants reported their clinical history, and cohort assignment relied on those reports. This table comes from immunoSEQ multiplex PCR, and its TCRdb copy is limited to in-frame clones, with some not included. The data show 130,000 to 150,000 clones, roughly 80% seen once. The CDR3 has 17 residues. In germline, CDR1 is MNHEY, CDR2 SVGEGT. Trimming cost V 2 bases and J 2 bases; bases outside gene matches: 10. The sample comes from a study of blood T cell repertoires in COVID-19. Study background: Sites across the United States, Italy and Spain contributed samples from acute and convalescent COVID-19. From T cells, B-cell-depleted T cells, or PBMCs came the material, which was cDNA or gDNA.

Sequenced input: PBMCs or T cells enriched from blood (not recorded which). This sequence originates from a man between 50 and 59 years old who had recovered from COVID-19. This chain connects TRBV6-2 or TRBV6-3 to TRBJ2-3; 7 positions match TRBD1. The CDR3 sequence: CASSYASGTANTDTQYF. The CDR3 bases are TGTGCCAGCAGTTACGCTTCGGGGACAGCGAACACAGATACGCAGTATTTT.